The source of this TCR beta chain is a study of blood T cells in healthy people across ages. Study-level findings and limits: Researchers judged that diversity estimates from one million T cells fell short of true values.

The CDR3 runs to 15 residues. A word on this clonotype: The antigen is undetermined.

In terms of origin and age, donors were healthy Caucasian individuals from Russia aged roughly 6 to 95. Researchers collected roughly 9.8 milliliters of peripheral blood from every single donor. Every sample gave at least 5 micrograms of total RNA when it was extracted. Next came a second PCR, run for about 7 to 12 cycles, which used a sample-barcoded 5' primer along with a J-beta primer mix. TCRdb analysed the 5' RACE reads with MiXCR anew, one entry per CDR3 protein. This table has around 1.5 million distinct CDR3 sequences, 42% appearing once. This chain connects TRBV12-3 or TRBV12-4 to TRBJ2-1; 8 nucleotides align to TRBD2. Near its end, the DNA agrees better with TRBJ2-7, so the J call may be wrong. This receptor was obtained from a woman under 30 in good health. What was sequenced was blood. The CDR3 DNA sequence: TGTGCCAGCAGTTCGGGGGGGGGCTCCTACAATGAGCAGTACTTC. Translated, it gives CASSSGGGSYNEQYF.